Below, one T cell receptor beta chain is given with its context. Its antigen remains unidentified. The junction and the germline gene differ at one end; a read error may be behind it. Time point specified: newly diagnosed GD, antithyroid drugs for less than 3 months. Following extraction of RNA from PBMCs, that RNA was used to make the TCR library. This sample was included in a study of regulatory T cells in long-lasting Graves disease. In germline, CDR1 is MGHRA, CDR2 YSYEKL. The CDR3 extends over 19 amino acids. Libraries of TCR beta came from iRepertoire HTBI primers plus Arm-PCR of CDR3 regions. Original handling: The study identified 55 to 80 TRBV and 13 to 15 TRBJ segments across samples. TCRdb re-derived calls from the multiplex PCR reads in MiXCR, one entry per CDR3 protein. The V and J calls, along with clone size, are taken from TCRdb and not from the paper's own processing. The sample includes about 430,000 distinct CDR3 sequences, 15% of them seen just once.

Broader study findings: Peripheral blood was the sole material, not thyroid tissue.

These data are also associated with another study on T cells in Graves' hyperthyroidism and ophthalmopathy.

Sequenced material: peripheral blood mononuclear cells (PBMCs), taken at new diagnosis, from a patient treated with antithyroid drugs. This TCR derives from a woman in her thirties or forties with Graves disease. This chain connects TRBV4-1 to TRBJ2-5, with 10 bases fitting TRBD2. The last part of the DNA fits TRBJ2-1 better; the J call may be wrong. The CDR3 reads CASSQDVTPGLAKDNEQFF. As DNA, the CDR3 is TGTGCCAGCAGCCAAGACGTTACCCCGGGACTAGCGAAAGACAATGAGCAGTTCTTC.